The next 29 T cell receptor beta chains were all read from a single sample in a study of T cell responses to AZD1222 COVID-19 vaccine. TCRdb's copy holds only in-frame clones and misses some; the assay was immunoSEQ multiplex PCR. The repertoire consists of 130,000 to 150,000 clones, with around 88% occurring once and the leading ten covering approximately 16%. This specimen was peripheral blood, taken on day 0 of AZD1222 vaccination. All receptors derive from an adult in good health.

The chain combines TRBV19 with TRBJ1-3; D is perhaps TRBD1 (5 bases). From germline, CDR1 is LNHDA and CDR2 SQIVND (reference sequence). The CDR3 extends over 15 amino acids. Trimming pared 7 bases from V and 4 bases from J, leaving 17 bases between. For the CDR3, the DNA is TGTGCCAGTACTCGGTGGGGCATCGTCGGAAACACCATATATTTT. Its protein is CASTRWGIVGNTIYF.

V usage is TRBV7-2 and J usage is TRBJ1-2; D is unresolved. The CDR3 sequence is 13 residues long. Trimming took 1 base from V and 7 from J, leaving 10 bases between them. Germline assignment: CDR1 SGHTA and CDR2 FQGNSA. CDR3 sequence: CASSLVLQTGYTF. CDR3 nucleotide sequence: TGTGCCAGCAGCTTAGTTCTTCAGACTGGCTACACCTTC. Full variable domain (rest looked up from reference TRBV7-2 and TRBJ1-2): GAGVSQSPSNKVTEKGKDVELRCDPISGHTALYWYRQSLGQGLEFLIYFQGNSAPDKSGLPSDRFSAERTGGSVSTLTIQRTQQEDSAVYLCASSLVLQTGYTFGSGTRLTVV.

The rearrangement uses TRBV27 and TRBJ1-1; D not certain. The CDR3 consists of 12 residues. The germline V gene has CDR1 MNHEY and CDR2 SMNVEV (reference sequence). CDR3 sequence: CAGRALSTEAFF. The CDR3 DNA is TGTGCGGGGAGGGCTTTGAGCACTGAAGCTTTCTTT.

V is TRBV14 and J is TRBJ1-2, with a tentative D call TRBD1 (5 bases). The CDR3 has 14 residues. V gave up 0 bases and J gave up 7 bases, with 12 bases separating them. Germline V gene data show CDR1 as SGHDN and CDR2 as FVKESK. In DNA, the CDR3 is TGTGCCAGCAGCCAAGAGTTGGGGGGGTCTGGCTACACCTTC. It yields the protein CASSQELGGSGYTF.

In this sample, this clone turned up once. The CDR3 loop is CASSLEVTEAFF. As DNA, the CDR3 is TGTGCCAGCAGCTTAGAGGTTACTGAAGCTTTCTTT. V usage is TRBV7-9 and J usage is TRBJ1-1; unclear D gene. Trimming pared 1 base from V and 5 bases from J, leaving 5 bases between. Germline V gene sequence: CDR1 SEHNR, CDR2 FQNEAQ (reference sequence). The CDR3 length is 12 residues. The whole variable domain, remainder taken from reference TRBV7-9 and TRBJ1-1, is DTGVSQNPRHKITKRGQNVTFRCDPISEHNRLYWYRQTLGQGPEFLTYFQNEAQLEKSRLLSDRFSAERPKGSFSTLEIQRTEQGDSAMYLCASSLEVTEAFFGQGTRLTVV.

J is TRBJ2-5 and V is TRBV27, with a weak D call TRBD1 (6 bases). The CDR3 extends over 13 amino acids. V lost 7 bases and J lost 5, with 14 bases in between. The germline CDR1 and CDR2 sequences are MNHEY and SMNVEV (reference sequence). CDR3 sequence (DNA): TGTGCCAGCAAACTGGGGGCTTATGAGACCCAGTACTTC. Translated, it gives CASKLGAYETQYF.

This chain uses TRBV27 with TRBJ2-2, with 7 nucleotides matching TRBD1. This CDR3 region has 14 residues. V gave up 5 bases and J gave up 4 bases; unmatched junction bases: 4. The germline V gene encodes CDR1 MNHEY and CDR2 SMNVEV (reference sequence). The CDR3 protein is CASSRTGATGELFF. The CDR3 nucleotides read TGTGCCAGCAGTCGTACAGGGGCCACCGGGGAGCTGTTTTTT.

V and J are TRBV30 and TRBJ1-4; the match to TRBD1 covers 10 bases. With V trimmed by 3 bases and J by 8 bases, 18 bases remained unmatched. Germline assignment: CDR1 GTSNPN and CDR2 SVGIG (reference sequence). The CDR3 extends over 18 amino acids. The CDR3 is CAWRAIPGQGSQWEKLFF. CDR3 sequence (DNA): TGTGCCTGGAGAGCAATTCCGGGACAGGGGTCCCAATGGGAAAAACTGTTTTTT.

The J gene is TRBJ1-2, the V gene TRBV18, with 8 bases matching TRBD1. The length of the CDR3 is 14 residues. Looked up from germline, CDR1 is KGHSH and CDR2 is LQKENI. V trimming: 4 bases; J trimming: 3 bases; junction bases outside the gene matches: 4. The CDR3 protein is CASSLQDRDYGYTF. CDR3 DNA sequence: TGTGCCAGCTCACTACAGGACAGGGACTATGGCTACACCTTC.

The CDR3 is CASSLRGGGYNEQFF. The CDR3 DNA reads as TGTGCCAGCAGCTTACGCGGGGGGGGCTACAATGAGCAGTTCTTC. The gene calls are TRBV5-4 and TRBJ2-1, with 9 nucleotides matching TRBD2. V lost 2 bases, J lost 3 bases, and 3 bases stayed unmatched. There are 15 residues in the CDR3. Germline loops: CDR1 SGHNT, CDR2 YYREEE (reference sequence). The full variable domain, rest sourced from reference TRBV5-4 and TRBJ2-1, is ETGVTQSPTHLIKTRGQQVTLRCSSQSGHNTVSWYQQALGQGPQFIFQYYREEENGRGNFPPRFSGLQFPNYSSELNVNALELDDSALYLCASSLRGGGYNEQFFGPGTRLTVL.

The chain recombines TRBV14 with TRBJ2-3; D unclear. V lost 2 bases, J lost 0 bases, and 12 bases lay in between. The length of the CDR3 is 16 residues. Germline values: CDR1 SGHDN, CDR2 FVKESK. The CDR3 sequence is CASSQLLDVSTDTQYF. The CDR3 DNA follows: TGTGCCAGCAGCCAACTCCTGGACGTCAGCACAGATACGCAGTATTTT.

CDR3 nucleotides: TGTGCCAGCAGCTTCCTGGGGGGCAGCGAAGCTTTCTTT. This codes for CASSFLGGSEAFF. The chain combines TRBV11-2 with TRBJ1-1; tentatively, D is TRBD1 (6 bases). CDR1 is SGHAT and CDR2 is FQNNGV in the germline V gene. The ends were cut back, 3 bases at V and 8 bases at J, with 13 bases in the middle. The CDR3 loop spans 13 amino acids.

This chain's CDR3 is CASSLVTGGSYNEQFF. The CDR3 DNA sequence: TGTGCCAGCTCACTAGTGACAGGGGGCTCCTACAATGAGCAGTTCTTC. The chain recombines TRBV18 with TRBJ2-1, with 9 positions matching TRBD1. The CDR3 extends over 16 amino acids. V lost 4 bases to trimming and J lost 0 bases; unmatched junction nucleotides: 4. Looked up from germline, CDR1 is KGHSH and CDR2 is LQKENI.

V usage is TRBV5-1 and J usage is TRBJ1-1; weak D call: TRBD1 (5 bases). Germline values: CDR1 SGHRS, CDR2 YFSETQ. With 4 bases removed from V and 6 bases from J, the gap between germline ends came to 10 bases. The CDR3 contains 12 residues. The CDR3 region has the DNA TGCGCCAGCAGCCCGCAGGGACCTGAAGCTTTCTTT. Protein product: CASSPQGPEAFF.

The genes are TRBV7-2 and TRBJ1-1; 7 bases fit TRBD1. Trimming cost V 4 bases and J 7 bases; bases outside gene matches: 3. The CDR3 consists of 12 residues. Germline CDR1 is SGHTA and CDR2 is FQGNSA. The CDR3 is CASSSTGLEAFF. In nucleotides, the CDR3 is TGTGCCAGCAGCTCGACAGGGCTTGAAGCTTTCTTT.

The V call is TRBV28, the J call TRBJ1-6; D is unclear. Germline values: CDR1 MDHEN, CDR2 SYDVKM. The germline V and J ends were trimmed by 5 bases and 10 bases, with 15 bases remaining between them. The CDR3 loop spans 14 amino acids. In DNA, the CDR3 is TGTGCCAGCAGTCCCCAGGAGGGTTTGTCACCCCTCCACTTT. Residues: CASSPQEGLSPLHF. Variable domain in full (rest from reference TRBV28 and TRBJ1-6): DVKVTQSSRYLVKRTGEKVFLECVQDMDHENMFWYRQDPGLGLRLIYFSYDVKMKEKGDIPEGYSVSREKKERFSLILESASTNQTSMYLCASSPQEGLSPLHFGNGTRLTVT.

The chain joins TRBV7-2 to TRBJ1-5; 7 bases fit TRBD1. Germline V lookup: CDR1 SGHTA, CDR2 FQGNSA. Trimming at V came to 4 bases and at J to 6 bases, leaving 9 bases not matched to a gene. The CDR3 is 15 amino acids. The CDR3 loop reads CASSYGQVASQPQHF. DNA for the CDR3: TGTGCCAGCAGCTATGGACAGGTGGCGAGTCAGCCCCAGCATTTT. The variable domain in full, with the rest retrieved from reference TRBV7-2 and TRBJ1-5, is GAGVSQSPSNKVTEKGKDVELRCDPISGHTALYWYRQSLGQGLEFLIYFQGNSAPDKSGLPSDRFSAERTGGSVSTLTIQRTQQEDSAVYLCASSYGQVASQPQHFGDGTRLSIL.

This chain joins TRBV19 and TRBJ1-1; D may be TRBD1 (6 bases). Trimming shortened V by 4 bases and J by 1 base, and 7 bases separated the two germline ends. Germline V gene sequence: CDR1 LNHDA, CDR2 SQIVND (reference sequence). The CDR3 length is 13 residues. For the CDR3, the DNA is TGTGCCAGTAGTAGGGGGCCGAACACTGAAGCTTTCTTT. Translated, it gives CASSRGPNTEAFF.

V usage is TRBV5-4 and J usage is TRBJ1-4; no firm D call. V gave up 0 bases and J gave up 6 bases, with 15 bases separating them. The CDR3 sequence is 16 residues long. CDR1 SGHNT and CDR2 YYREEE come from the germline V gene (reference sequence). CDR3 sequence reads: CASSLVTGIRDEKLFF. DNA for the CDR3: TGTGCCAGCAGCTTGGTTACCGGGATAAGGGATGAAAAACTGTTTTTT.

V and J are TRBV3-1 (or the pseudogene TRBV3-2) and TRBJ2-7; 8 nucleotides align to TRBD2. The J segment lost 8 bases and the V segment lost 4 bases, leaving 10 bases of the junction unmatched. CDR3 length equals 14 residues. The germline CDR1 and CDR2 sequences are LGHDT and YNNKEL (reference sequence). CDR3 amino acids: CASSRPTGGGKQYF. CDR3 coding DNA: TGTGCCAGCAGCCGACCCACCGGCGGGGGGAAGCAGTACTTC.

This chain uses TRBV2 with TRBJ1-5; D is ambiguous. The V gene lost 8 bases and the J gene lost 6 bases, with 26 bases spanning the gap. The CDR3 consists of 17 residues. Looked up from germline, CDR1 is SNHLY and CDR2 is FYNNEI. The CDR3, as DNA: TGTGCCAGCCATGGCGGCGCGGGCACCCTCCGTGGTCAGCCCCAGCATTTT. The encoded protein is CASHGGAGTLRGQPQHF.

This clone was observed a few times. The V gene is TRBV9, the J gene TRBJ2-2, with 7 nucleotides matching TRBD1. CDR3 length: 16 amino acids. Germline-derived CDR1 and CDR2 are SGDLS and YYNGEE. Trimming at V came to 0 bases and at J to 4 bases, leaving 6 bases not matched to a gene. This CDR3 reads CASSVAGQRVTGELFF. The CDR3 DNA reads as TGTGCCAGCAGCGTAGCGGGACAGAGAGTCACCGGGGAGCTGTTTTTT.

CDR3 amino acids: CASRVTGGEQFF. CDR3 in DNA: TGTGCCAGCAGGGTTACAGGGGGTGAGCAGTTCTTC. V and J are TRBV9 and TRBJ2-1, with 8 bases identical to TRBD1. Germline values: CDR1 SGDLS, CDR2 YYNGEE. The V and J ends lost 5 bases and 9 bases, in that order; junction bases with no gene match: 4. The length of the CDR3 is 12 residues.

The genes are TRBV6-5 and TRBJ1-1; 9 nucleotides agree with TRBD1. Germline trimming cut 5 bases from V and 3 bases from J; bases unmatched to any gene: 1. Germline V gene data show CDR1 as MNHEY and CDR2 as SVGAGI. The length of the CDR3 is 13 residues. CDR3 nucleotide sequence: TGTGCCAGCAGTCGACAGGGGGACACTGAAGCTTTCTTT. Translated, it gives CASSRQGDTEAFF.

The chain combines TRBV2 with TRBJ1-1; 9 bases are a match to TRBD1. The length of the CDR3 is 14 residues. CDR1 and CDR2 (germline): SNHLY, FYNNEI. Losses at the gene ends were 9 bases for V and 4 bases for J; bases not matched to a gene: 9. CDR3 nucleotide sequence: TGTGCCAGACAGGGGGCTACAGGGGGCACTGAAGCTTTCTTT. Translated: CARQGATGGTEAFF.

As for this clone: Different DNA sequences within this sample yield the same CDR3. The V call is TRBV7-3, the J call TRBJ2-5, with D unclear. The V end lost 2 bases, the J end lost 1 base, and 5 bases lay between the germline ends. The CDR3 is made up of 13 amino acids. Per germline, CDR1 SGHTA and CDR2 FQGTGA. CDR3 sequence (DNA): TGTGCCAGCAGCTTATCGGTCCAAGAGACCCAGTACTTC. Protein product: CASSLSVQETQYF.

This rearrangement joins TRBV10-3 to TRBJ2-5; D is undetermined. V lost 1 base, J lost 4 bases, and 7 bases lay in between. Per the germline V gene, CDR1 is ENHRY and CDR2 is SYGVKD. This CDR3 region has 13 residues. Here the CDR3 reads CAISELAGETQYF. The CDR3 DNA follows: TGTGCCATCAGTGAGTTAGCCGGAGAGACCCAGTACTTC.

This clone is a singleton in its sample. The J gene is TRBJ2-2, the V gene TRBV6-1; TRBD2 might be the D (6 bases). The CDR3 length is 16 residues. Germline V lookup: CDR1 MNHNS, CDR2 SASEGT. Deletions cut 4 bases from V and 0 bases from J, with 12 bases between. CDR3 sequence (DNA): TGTGCCAGCAGTGGGGGCCCGGGGGCGAACACCGGGGAGCTGTTTTTT. Translated: CASSGGPGANTGELFF.

This clone was seen just once. The V call is TRBV11-2, the J call TRBJ1-6; D is uncertain. CDR1 and CDR2 (germline): SGHAT, FQNNGV. CDR3 size: 12 residues. The V and J ends lost 0 bases and 12 bases respectively, with 6 bases between them. The CDR3 here is CASSLDQKPLHF. CDR3 nucleotide sequence: TGTGCCAGCAGCTTAGATCAGAAACCCCTCCACTTT.